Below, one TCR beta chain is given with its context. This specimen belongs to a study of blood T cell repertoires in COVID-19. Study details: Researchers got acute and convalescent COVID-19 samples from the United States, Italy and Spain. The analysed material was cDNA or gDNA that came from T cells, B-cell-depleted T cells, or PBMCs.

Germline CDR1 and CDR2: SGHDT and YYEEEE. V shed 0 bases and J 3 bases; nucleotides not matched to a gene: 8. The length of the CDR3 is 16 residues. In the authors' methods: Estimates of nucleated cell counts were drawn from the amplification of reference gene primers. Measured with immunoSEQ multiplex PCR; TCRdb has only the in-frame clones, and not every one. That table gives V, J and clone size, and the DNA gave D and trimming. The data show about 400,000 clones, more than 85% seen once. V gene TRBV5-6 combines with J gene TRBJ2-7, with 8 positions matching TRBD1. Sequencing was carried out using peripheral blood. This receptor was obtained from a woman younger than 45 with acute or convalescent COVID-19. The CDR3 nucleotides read TGTGCCAGCAGCTTGGCCAGAGACAGGGGCGTCTACGAGCAGTACTTC. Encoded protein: CASSLARDRGVYEQYF.